This T cell receptor (beta chain) was found in a study of blood T cell repertoires in COVID-19. Study-level background: PBMCs, B-cell-depleted T cells, or T cells provided the cDNA or gDNA that made up the material.

Libraries were prepared by immunoSEQ multiplex PCR; TCRdb keeps only in-frame clonotypes and omits some of them. The sample carries roughly 350,000 clones, roughly 90% recorded once. The study drew participants aged about 18 to 95 years from some 25 US areas. Self-reported history from a screening survey and questionnaire set each donor's cohort. Donors in Cohort 3 counted as recovered after two negative PCRs, clearance, or symptom resolution. The V end lost 2 bases, the J end lost 8 bases, and 16 bases lay between the germline ends. The germline gives CDR1 SGHDT, CDR2 YYEEEE. This CDR3 region has 14 residues.

The rearrangement uses TRBV5-6 and TRBJ1-1; the D is unclear. The sample taken for sequencing was PBMCs or T cells enriched from blood (not recorded which). The sequence derives from a woman in her twenties or thirties who had recovered from COVID-19. Here the CDR3 DNA reads TGTGCCAGCAGCTTACCGGGAGACGACTTCGAAGCTTTCTTT. It is translated as CASSLPGDDFEAFF.